The present entry profiles one T cell receptor beta chain with its context. Its antigen is not identified. Treatment here: oral pan-JAK inhibitor, 5-10 mg twice daily. Punch biopsies of lesional scalp, plus peripheral blood, were taken from alopecia areata patients. The data belong to a study of CD8+ T cells in alopecia areata. Overall study: Tofacitinib therapy took 6 to 18 months; 6 months off drug came after.

Sequencing templates came from extracted RNA that was reverse transcribed into cDNA. The repertoire was sequenced with immunoSEQ multiplex PCR; TCRdb's copy has only in-frame clones and lacks some. The repertoire holds some 170,000 clones, with 58% as singletons. Points from the study as a whole: Scalp repertoires also include resident alphabeta T cells from normal skin. For patients receiving tofacitinib, scalp clonality and expanded CD8+ clones among the top 100 significantly decreased.

This CDR3 region has 14 residues. The germline V gene encodes CDR1 GTSNPN and CDR2 SVGIG (reference sequence). V dropped 4 bases and J dropped 3; count of bases not matched to a gene: 6. The specimen was CD4+ T cells sorted from blood, collected at approximately week 55, from a patient treated with tofacitinib. The sequence was obtained from a human donor with alopecia areata. The rearrangement links TRBV30 to TRBJ1-2; 9 bases map to TRBD1. The CDR3 DNA reads as TGTGCCTGGAAACAGGGGGCGTGGGACTATGGCTACACCTTC. Translated: CAWKQGAWDYGYTF.